The 13 T cell receptor beta chains reported below all come from one sample, sequenced in a study of T-cell memory formation after mild COVID-19. One entry per CDR3 protein results from TCRdb running MiXCR on the 5' RACE reads. The sample includes under 550,000 distinct CDR3 sequences, more than 15% seen only once; the top ten take about 22%. Sequenced sample: PBMCs or a T cell subset sorted from them (not recorded which). These receptors were obtained from a man between 18 and 35 years old who had mild COVID-19 (a few samples of this study predate the infection). Cell type and time point are not known.

This clonotype was detected only a few times. The chain links TRBV20-1 to TRBJ2-5; D gene ambiguous. This CDR3 has 13 amino acids. Per germline, CDR1 DFQATT and CDR2 SNEGSKA (reference sequence). V lost 3 bases and J lost 1, with 9 bases in between. CDR3: CSASRSSQETQYF. The CDR3 nucleotides are TGCAGTGCTAGTCGGTCTAGCCAAGAGACCCAGTACTTC.

This clonotype has a handful of counts. The genes are TRBV5-1 and TRBJ2-5; D possibly corresponds to TRBD2 (5 bases). Between the trimmed V and J ends, which lost 4 bases and 6 bases, there was a span of 16 bases. Per germline, CDR1 SGHRS and CDR2 YFSETQ. The CDR3 sequence is 14 residues long. In DNA, the CDR3 is TGCGCCAGCAGCCTCCCGTCGGGAATGAAGACCCAGTACTTC. Translating it yields CASSLPSGMKTQYF.

Only a few counts were recorded for this clonotype. The chain recombines TRBV20-1 with TRBJ2-5; TRBD2 aligns across 9 bases. The CDR3 length is 14 residues. Germline-derived CDR1 and CDR2 are DFQATT and SNEGSKA (reference sequence). V gave up 6 bases and J gave up 1 base; unmatched junction bases: 6. The CDR3 DNA follows: TGCAGTGCCCCGCTAGCGGGGCCCCAAGAGACCCAGTACTTC. Residues: CSAPLAGPQETQYF.

V is TRBV27 and J is TRBJ1-3; possible D gene TRBD1, 5 bases. CDR3 length equals 16 residues. V lost 4 bases, J lost 0 bases, and 13 bases lay in between. Per germline, CDR1 MNHEY and CDR2 SMNVEV (reference sequence). The CDR3 DNA follows: TGTGCCAGCAGTTCAACAGGTTTTTTCTCTGGAAACACCATATATTTT. Translated, it gives CASSSTGFFSGNTIYF.

The gene calls are TRBV11-2 and TRBJ1-1; D is undetermined. The CDR3 loop spans 12 amino acids. V was pared by 3 bases and J by 5 bases, with 7 bases between. The germline V gene has CDR1 SGHAT and CDR2 FQNNGV. CDR3 region: CASSFSLTEAFF. As DNA, the CDR3 is TGTGCCAGCAGCTTTTCTTTGACTGAAGCTTTCTTT.

This clonotype was counted ten times or more. This chain connects TRBV28 to TRBJ2-7; D remains unclear. From germline, CDR1 is MDHEN and CDR2 SYDVKM. The CDR3 totals 13 residues. Trimming cost V 4 bases and J 0 bases, with 7 bases left between them. The CDR3 is CASSWGSSYEQYF. Here the CDR3 DNA reads TGTGCCAGCAGTTGGGGTAGCTCCTACGAGCAGTACTTC.

The rearrangement links TRBV19 to TRBJ2-1; D ambiguous. CDR3 length equals 15 residues. CDR1 is LNHDA and CDR2 is SQIVND in the germline V gene (reference sequence). V was pared by 6 bases and J by 0 bases, with 12 bases between. DNA for the CDR3: TGTGCCAGTAGAGACGGTCCGAGCTCCTACAATGAGCAGTTCTTC. It is translated as CASRDGPSSYNEQFF.

This chain uses TRBV7-2 with TRBJ2-7, with TRBD2 matching 8 bases. The germline V gene encodes CDR1 SGHTA and CDR2 FQGNSA. With V trimmed by 5 bases and J by 6 bases, 9 bases remained unmatched. This CDR3 is built from 14 residues. The CDR3 nucleotides are TGTGCCAGCAGCCCTCACGGGGGGGCCTTCGAGCAGTACTTC. It is translated as CASSPHGGAFEQYF.

This clonotype has more than one count but fewer than ten. The rearrangement uses TRBV5-1 and TRBJ1-1, with D possibly TRBD1 on 5 matching bases. V lost 4 bases and J lost 4, with 17 bases in between. Germline V CDR1 and CDR2: SGHRS, YFSETQ. This CDR3 region has 15 residues. The CDR3: CASSPLSGGVTEAFF. Here the CDR3 DNA reads TGCGCCAGCAGCCCGCTATCTGGAGGGGTCACTGAAGCTTTCTTT.

This chain joins TRBV7-2 and TRBJ1-2, with no clear D. The length of the CDR3 is 9 residues. Germline loops: CDR1 SGHTA, CDR2 FQGNSA. V lost 11 bases to trimming and J lost 4 bases, with 5 bases between them. Written as DNA, the CDR3 is TGTGCCGCGGGCTATGGCTACACCTTC. Its translation is CAAGYGYTF.

The chain links TRBV4-2 to TRBJ2-2, with no clear D. Germline V CDR1 and CDR2: LGHNA, YNFKEQ. V was shortened by 1 base and J by 0 bases, with 12 bases between the two germline ends. The length of the CDR3 is 17 residues. The chain's CDR3 is CASSQVTEITNTGELFF. The CDR3 region has the DNA TGTGCCAGCAGCCAAGTCACTGAGATTACGAACACCGGGGAGCTGTTTTTT.

This chain uses TRBV6-4 with TRBJ2-3; 7 bases fit TRBD1. Losses at the gene ends were 3 bases for V and 0 bases for J; bases not matched to a gene: 3. The CDR3 spans 15 residues. Germline V CDR1 and CDR2: MRHNA, SNTAGT. The CDR3 DNA is TGTGCCAGCAGTGAGGGACAGACTAGCACAGATACGCAGTATTTT. Translating it yields CASSEGQTSTDTQYF.

The chain links TRBV18 to TRBJ2-1, with TRBD2 as a possible D gene (6 bases). V was shortened by 3 bases and J by 7 bases, with 19 bases between the two germline ends. CDR1 is KGHSH and CDR2 is LQKENI in the germline V gene. There are 16 residues in the CDR3. The chain's CDR3 is CASSPRGATVGNEQFF. CDR3 in DNA: TGTGCCAGCTCACCGCGGGGAGCCACTGTGGGGAATGAGCAGTTCTTC.